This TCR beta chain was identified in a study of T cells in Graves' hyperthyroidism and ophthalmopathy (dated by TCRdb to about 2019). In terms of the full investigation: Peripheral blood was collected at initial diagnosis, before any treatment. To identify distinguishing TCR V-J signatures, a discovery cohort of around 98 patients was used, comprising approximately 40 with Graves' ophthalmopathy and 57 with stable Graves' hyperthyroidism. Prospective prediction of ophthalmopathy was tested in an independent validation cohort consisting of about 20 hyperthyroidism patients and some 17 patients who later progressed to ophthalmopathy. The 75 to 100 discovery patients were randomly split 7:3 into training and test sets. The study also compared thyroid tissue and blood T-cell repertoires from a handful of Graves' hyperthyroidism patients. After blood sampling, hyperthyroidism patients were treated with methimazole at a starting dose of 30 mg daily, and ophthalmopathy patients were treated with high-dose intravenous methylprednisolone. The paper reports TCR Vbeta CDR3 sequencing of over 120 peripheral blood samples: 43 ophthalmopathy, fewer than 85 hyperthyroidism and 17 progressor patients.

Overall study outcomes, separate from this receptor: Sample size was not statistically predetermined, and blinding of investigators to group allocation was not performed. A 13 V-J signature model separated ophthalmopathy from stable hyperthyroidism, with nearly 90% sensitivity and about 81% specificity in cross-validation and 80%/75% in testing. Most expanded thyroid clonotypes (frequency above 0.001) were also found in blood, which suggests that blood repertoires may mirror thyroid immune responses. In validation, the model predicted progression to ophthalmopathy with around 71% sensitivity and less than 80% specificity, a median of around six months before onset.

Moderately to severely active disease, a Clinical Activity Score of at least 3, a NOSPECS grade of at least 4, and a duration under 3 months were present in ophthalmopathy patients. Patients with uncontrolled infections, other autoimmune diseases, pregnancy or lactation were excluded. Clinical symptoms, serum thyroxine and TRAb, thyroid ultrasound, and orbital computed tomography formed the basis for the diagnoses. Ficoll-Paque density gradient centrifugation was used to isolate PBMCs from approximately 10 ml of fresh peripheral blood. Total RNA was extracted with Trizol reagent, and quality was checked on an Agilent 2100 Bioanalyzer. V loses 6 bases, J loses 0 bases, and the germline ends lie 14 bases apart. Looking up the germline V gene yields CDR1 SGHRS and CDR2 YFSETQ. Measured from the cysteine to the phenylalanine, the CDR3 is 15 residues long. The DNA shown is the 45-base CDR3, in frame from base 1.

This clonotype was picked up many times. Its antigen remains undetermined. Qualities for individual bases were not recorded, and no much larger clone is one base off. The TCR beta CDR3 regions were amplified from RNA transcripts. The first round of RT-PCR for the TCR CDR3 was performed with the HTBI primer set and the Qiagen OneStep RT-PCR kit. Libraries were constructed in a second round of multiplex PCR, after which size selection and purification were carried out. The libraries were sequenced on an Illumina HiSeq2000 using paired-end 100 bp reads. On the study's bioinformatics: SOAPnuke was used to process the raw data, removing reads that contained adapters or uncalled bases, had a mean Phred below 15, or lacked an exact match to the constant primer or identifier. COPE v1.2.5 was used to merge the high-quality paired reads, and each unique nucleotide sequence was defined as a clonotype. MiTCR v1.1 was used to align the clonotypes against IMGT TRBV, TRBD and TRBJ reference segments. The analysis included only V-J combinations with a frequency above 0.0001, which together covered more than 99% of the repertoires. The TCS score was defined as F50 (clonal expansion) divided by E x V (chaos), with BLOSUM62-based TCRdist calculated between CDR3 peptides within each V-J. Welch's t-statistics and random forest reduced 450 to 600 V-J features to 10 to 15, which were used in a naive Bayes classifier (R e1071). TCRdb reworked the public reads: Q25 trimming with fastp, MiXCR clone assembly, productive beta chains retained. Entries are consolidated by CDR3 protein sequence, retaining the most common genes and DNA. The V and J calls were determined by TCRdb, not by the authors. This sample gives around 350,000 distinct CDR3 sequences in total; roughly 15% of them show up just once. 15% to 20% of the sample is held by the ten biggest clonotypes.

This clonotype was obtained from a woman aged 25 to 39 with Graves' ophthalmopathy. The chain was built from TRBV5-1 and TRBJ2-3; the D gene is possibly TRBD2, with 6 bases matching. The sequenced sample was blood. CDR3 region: CASKGRGTSTDTQYF. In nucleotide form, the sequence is TGCGCCAGCAAGGGGCGCGGGACTAGCACAGATACGCAGTATTTT. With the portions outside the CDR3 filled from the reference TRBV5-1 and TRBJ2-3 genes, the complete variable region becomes KAGVTQTPRYLIKTRGQQVTLSCSPISGHRSVSWYQQTPGQGLQFLFEYFSETQRNKGNFPGRFSGRQFSNSRSEMNVSTLELGDSALYLCASKGRGTSTDTQYFGPGTRLTVL.